This record covers a single T cell receptor (beta chain). The antigen is undetermined. TCRdb reprocessed the 5' RACE reads with MiXCR, giving one entry per CDR3 protein. The data contain 40,000 to 60,000 distinct CDR3 sequences, around 7% of them singletons. V was trimmed by 2 bases and J by 5 bases, leaving 14 bases between them. The CDR3 runs to 14 residues. CDR1 is SGHRS and CDR2 is YFSETQ in the germline V gene. This sample was taken from a study of T-cell memory formation after mild COVID-19. Findings of the study overall: For second-wave clones that peaked at day 37, SARS-CoV-2 specificity went unverified.

The V gene is TRBV5-1, the J gene TRBJ2-7, with no clear D. This sequence originates from a man aged 18 to 35 who had mild COVID-19 (a few samples of this study predate the infection). Cell type and time point are not known. Sample: PBMCs or a T cell subset sorted from them (not recorded which). Here the CDR3 DNA reads TGCGCCAGCAGCTTCGAGGTGACCAGACACGAGCAGTACTTC. Protein sequence: CASSFEVTRHEQYF.